These 4 T cell receptor beta chains were all obtained from the same sample, sequenced in a study of siplizumab effects on memory and regulatory T cells. The repertoire was sequenced with immunoSEQ multiplex PCR; TCRdb's copy has only in-frame clones and lacks some. The data contain 90,000 to 95,000 clones, approximately 96% of them singletons. The sample was naive CD4+ T cells sorted from blood. These receptors all stem from a human donor in good health.

This sequence joins TRBV6-1 and TRBJ1-6; D possibly corresponds to TRBD1 (6 bases). The CDR3 length is 15 residues. Trimming cost V 2 bases and J 3 bases, with 8 bases left between them. Per the germline V gene, CDR1 is MNHNS and CDR2 is SASEGT. The CDR3 DNA sequence: TGTGCCAGCAGTGAATGGGACATCTATAATTCACCCCTCCACTTT. Encoded protein: CASSEWDIYNSPLHF.

V gene TRBV7-3 combines with J gene TRBJ2-7; TRBD2 agrees at 7 bases. Looked up from germline, CDR1 is SGHTA and CDR2 is FQGTGA. The V gene end was trimmed by 2 bases and the J gene end by 1 base; junction bases not matched to a gene: 8. This CDR3 has 16 amino acids. CDR3 loop: CASSLGGGTTSYEQYF. The CDR3 bases are TGTGCCAGCAGCTTAGGCGGAGGGACTACTTCCTACGAGCAGTACTTC.

The table lists this clone with a count of one. The rearrangement links TRBV29-1 to TRBJ2-1; maybe TRBD1 (6 bases). The CDR3 totals 14 residues. Germline CDR1 SQVTM, CDR2 ANQGSEA. V lost 6 bases to trimming and J lost 7 bases, with 19 bases between them. The CDR3 loop is CSVKLQGLPNEQFF. The CDR3 DNA reads TGCAGCGTAAAGCTCCAGGGGCTTCCGAATGAGCAGTTCTTC.

The rearrangement uses TRBV18 and TRBJ1-5, with D tentatively TRBD1 (6 bases). The germline V and J ends were trimmed by 2 bases and 6 bases, with 14 bases remaining between them. This CDR3 is 15 amino acids long. Germline CDR1 reads KGHSH; CDR2 reads LQKENI. The CDR3 coding sequence is TGTGCCAGCTCACCATCAACGGGGGGGGCTCAGCCCCAGCATTTT. Its translation is CASSPSTGGAQPQHF.